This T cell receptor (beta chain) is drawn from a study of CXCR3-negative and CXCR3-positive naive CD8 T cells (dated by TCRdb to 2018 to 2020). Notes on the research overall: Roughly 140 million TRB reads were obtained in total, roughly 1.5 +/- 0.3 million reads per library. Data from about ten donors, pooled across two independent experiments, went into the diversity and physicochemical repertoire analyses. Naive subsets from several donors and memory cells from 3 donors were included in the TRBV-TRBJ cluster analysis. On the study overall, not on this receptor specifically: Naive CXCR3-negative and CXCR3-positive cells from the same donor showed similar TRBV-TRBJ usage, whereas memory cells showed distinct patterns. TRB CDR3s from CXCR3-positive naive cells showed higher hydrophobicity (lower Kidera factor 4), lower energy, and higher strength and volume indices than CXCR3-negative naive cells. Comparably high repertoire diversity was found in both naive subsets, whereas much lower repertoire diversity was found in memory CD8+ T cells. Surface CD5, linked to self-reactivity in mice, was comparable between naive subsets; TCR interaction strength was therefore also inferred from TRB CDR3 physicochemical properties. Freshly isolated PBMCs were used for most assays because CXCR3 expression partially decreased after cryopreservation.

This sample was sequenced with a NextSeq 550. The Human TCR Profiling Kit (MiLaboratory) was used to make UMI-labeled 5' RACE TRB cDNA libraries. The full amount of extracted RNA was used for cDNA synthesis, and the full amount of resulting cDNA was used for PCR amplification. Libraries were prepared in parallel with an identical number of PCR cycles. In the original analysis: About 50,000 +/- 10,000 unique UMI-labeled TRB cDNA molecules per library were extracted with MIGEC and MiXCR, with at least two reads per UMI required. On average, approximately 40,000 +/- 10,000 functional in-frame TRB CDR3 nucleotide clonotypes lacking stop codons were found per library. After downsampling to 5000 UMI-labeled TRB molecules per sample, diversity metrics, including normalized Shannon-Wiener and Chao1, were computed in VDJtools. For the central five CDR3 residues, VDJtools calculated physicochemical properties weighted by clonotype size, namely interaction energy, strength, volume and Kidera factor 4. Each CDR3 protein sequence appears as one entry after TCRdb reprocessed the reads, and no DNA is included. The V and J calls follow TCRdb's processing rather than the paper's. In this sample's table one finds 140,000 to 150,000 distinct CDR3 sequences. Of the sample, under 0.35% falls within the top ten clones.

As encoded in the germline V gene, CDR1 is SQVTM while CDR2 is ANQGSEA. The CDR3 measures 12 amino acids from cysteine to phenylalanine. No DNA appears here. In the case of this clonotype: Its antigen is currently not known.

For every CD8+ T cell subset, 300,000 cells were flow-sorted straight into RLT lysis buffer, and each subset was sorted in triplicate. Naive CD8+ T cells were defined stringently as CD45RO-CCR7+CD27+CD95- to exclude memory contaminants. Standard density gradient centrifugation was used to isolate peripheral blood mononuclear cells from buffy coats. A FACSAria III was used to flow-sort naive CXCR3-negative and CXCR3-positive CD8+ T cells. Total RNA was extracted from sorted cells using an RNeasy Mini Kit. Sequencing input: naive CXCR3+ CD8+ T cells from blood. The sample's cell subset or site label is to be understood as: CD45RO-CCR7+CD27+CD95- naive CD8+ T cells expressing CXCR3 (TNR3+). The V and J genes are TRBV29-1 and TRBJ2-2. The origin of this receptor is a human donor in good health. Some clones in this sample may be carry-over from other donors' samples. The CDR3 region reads CSVGGGAGELFF.